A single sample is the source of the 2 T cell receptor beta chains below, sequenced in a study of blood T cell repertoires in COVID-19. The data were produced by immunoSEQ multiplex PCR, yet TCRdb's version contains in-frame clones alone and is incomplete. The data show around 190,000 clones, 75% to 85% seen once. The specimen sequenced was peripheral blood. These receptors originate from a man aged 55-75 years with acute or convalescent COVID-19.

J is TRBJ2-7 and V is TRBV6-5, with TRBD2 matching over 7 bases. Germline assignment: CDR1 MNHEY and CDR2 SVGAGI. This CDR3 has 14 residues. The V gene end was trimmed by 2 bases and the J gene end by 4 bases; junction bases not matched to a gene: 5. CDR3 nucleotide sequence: TGTGCCAGCAGTTACGAGGCGGGGGTATACGAGCAGTACTTC. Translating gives CASSYEAGVYEQYF.

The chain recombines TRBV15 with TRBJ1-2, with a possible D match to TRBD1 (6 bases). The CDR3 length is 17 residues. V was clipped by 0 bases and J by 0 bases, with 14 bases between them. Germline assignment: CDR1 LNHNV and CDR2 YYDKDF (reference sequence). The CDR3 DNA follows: TGTGCCACCAGCAGAGATAATGGACAGACAGCTAACTATGGCTACACCTTC. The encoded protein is CATSRDNGQTANYGYTF. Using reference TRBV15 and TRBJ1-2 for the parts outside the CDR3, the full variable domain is DAMVIQNPRYQVTQFGKPVTLSCSQTLNHNVMYWYQQKSSQAPKLLFHYYDKDFNNEADTPDNFQSRRPNTSFCFLDIRSPGLGDTAMYLCATSRDNGQTANYGYTFGSGTRLTVV.